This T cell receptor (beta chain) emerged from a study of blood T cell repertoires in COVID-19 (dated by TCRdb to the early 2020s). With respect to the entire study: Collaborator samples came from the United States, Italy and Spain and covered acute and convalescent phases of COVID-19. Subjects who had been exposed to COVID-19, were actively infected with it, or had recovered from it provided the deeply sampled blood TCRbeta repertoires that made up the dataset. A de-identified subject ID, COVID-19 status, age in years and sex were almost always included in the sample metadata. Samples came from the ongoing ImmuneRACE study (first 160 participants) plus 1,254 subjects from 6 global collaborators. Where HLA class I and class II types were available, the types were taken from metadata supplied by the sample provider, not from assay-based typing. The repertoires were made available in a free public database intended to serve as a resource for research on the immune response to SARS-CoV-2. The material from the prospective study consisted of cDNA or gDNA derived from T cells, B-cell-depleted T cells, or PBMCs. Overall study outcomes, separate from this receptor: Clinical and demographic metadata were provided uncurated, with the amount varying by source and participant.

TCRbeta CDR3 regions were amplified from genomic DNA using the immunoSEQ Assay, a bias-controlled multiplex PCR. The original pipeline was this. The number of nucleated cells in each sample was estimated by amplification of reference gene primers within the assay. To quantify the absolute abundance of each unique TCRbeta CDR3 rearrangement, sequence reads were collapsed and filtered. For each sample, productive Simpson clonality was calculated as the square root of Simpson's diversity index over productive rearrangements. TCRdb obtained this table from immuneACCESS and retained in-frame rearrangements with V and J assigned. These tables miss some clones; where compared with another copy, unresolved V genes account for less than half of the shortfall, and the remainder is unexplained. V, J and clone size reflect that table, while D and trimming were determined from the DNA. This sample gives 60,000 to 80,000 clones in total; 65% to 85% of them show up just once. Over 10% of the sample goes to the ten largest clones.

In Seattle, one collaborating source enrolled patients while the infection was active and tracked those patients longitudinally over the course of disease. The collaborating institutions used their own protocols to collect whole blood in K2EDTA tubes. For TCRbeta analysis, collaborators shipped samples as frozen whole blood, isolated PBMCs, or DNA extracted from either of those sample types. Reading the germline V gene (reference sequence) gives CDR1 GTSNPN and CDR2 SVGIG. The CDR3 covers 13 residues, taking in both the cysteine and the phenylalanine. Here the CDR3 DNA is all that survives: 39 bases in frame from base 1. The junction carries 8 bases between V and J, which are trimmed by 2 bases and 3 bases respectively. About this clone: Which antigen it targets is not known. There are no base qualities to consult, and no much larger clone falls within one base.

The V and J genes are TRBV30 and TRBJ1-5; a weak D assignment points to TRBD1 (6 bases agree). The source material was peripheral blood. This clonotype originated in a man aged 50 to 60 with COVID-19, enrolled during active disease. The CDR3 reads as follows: CAWSQGPNQPQHF. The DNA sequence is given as TGTGCCTGGAGTCAGGGGCCCAATCAGCCCCAGCATTTT.